This T cell receptor (beta chain) was documented in a study of blood T cell repertoires in COVID-19. Study overall: The analysed material was cDNA or gDNA that came from T cells, B-cell-depleted T cells, or PBMCs.

This CDR3 has 14 residues. Losses at the gene ends were 4 bases for V and 8 bases for J; bases not matched to a gene: 7. CDR1 MDHEN and CDR2 SYDVKM come from the germline V gene. Per the original data handling: Amplification of reference gene primers provided the estimated nucleated cell counts. Sequenced by immunoSEQ multiplex PCR; TCRdb stores in-frame clones only, minus some. V, J and clone size are taken as reported in that table, and D and trimming were inferred from the DNA itself. The profile covers about 200,000 clones, with 60% to 85% appearing a single time and around 6% taken by the ten largest.

This clonotype originated in a woman aged 70 to 79 with acute or convalescent COVID-19. The chain joins TRBV28 to TRBJ2-7; 11 bases map to TRBD2. Sequenced sample: peripheral blood. In DNA, the CDR3 is TGTGCCAGCAGTTCTACGACTAGCGGGAACAAGCAGTACTTC. As protein: CASSSTTSGNKQYF.